This T cell receptor (beta chain) was observed in a study of blood T cells in healthy people across ages. Total RNA amounts of at least 5.5 micrograms were extracted per sample. CDR3 length: 12 amino acids. Germline lookup yields CDR1 MNHNS and CDR2 SASEGT. V lost 2 bases and J lost 4, with 5 bases in between. A J-beta primer mix and a sample-barcoded 5' primer were used in a second PCR of about 7 to 12 cycles. Each cDNA molecule was tagged by a template-switch adaptor with 12 random nucleotides. TCRdb re-called the 5' RACE reads with MiXCR, one entry per CDR3 protein. This sample has approximately 810,000 distinct CDR3 sequences, with under 40% found just once. This clonotype was seen at least ten times.

The TCR sequence derives from a young man in good health. Sequenced: blood. This chain connects TRBV6-1 to TRBJ1-2; D is unclear. Written as DNA, the CDR3 is TGTGCCAGCAGTGAAAGCGGCTATGGCTACACCTTC. It translates to CASSESGYGYTF.